The TCR beta chain described here comes from a study of cytomegalovirus exposure and HLA in healthy donors. A note on this clone: Its antigen is currently unknown.

Findings of the study overall: Researchers counted 164 TCR beta chains as cytomegalovirus-associated.

CDR1 and CDR2 from the germline V gene are SEHNR and FQNEAQ (reference sequence). V lost 5 bases to trimming and J lost 4 bases; unmatched junction nucleotides: 10. This CDR3 region has 16 residues. TCRdb's table, derived via immunoSEQ multiplex PCR, lists solely in-frame clones and lacks some. This table holds hundreds of thousands of clones, around four fifths found once. The sequence was collected from a woman aged 18 to 35 in good health and CMV-seronegative. The sequencing input was PBMCs. The gene calls are TRBV7-9 and TRBJ2-1, with TRBD1 matching over 8 bases. The chain's CDR3 is CASSRQGAGGYNEQFF. The CDR3 DNA is TGTGCCAGCAGCCGCCAGGGGGCCGGGGGATACAATGAGCAGTTCTTC.